The clone carrying this T cell receptor (beta chain) was seen only once. The germline gives CDR1 LNHDA, CDR2 SQIVND (reference sequence). The CDR3 is made up of 19 amino acids. After removal of 6 bases from V and 8 bases from J, the junction contained 25 bases not matched to a gene. Measured with immunoSEQ multiplex PCR; TCRdb has only the in-frame clones, and not every one. The repertoire holds about 81,000 clones, approximately 96% seen once, with more than 0.35% in the top ten. The source of the sample is a study of technical replicates of blood from several donors. This receptor was obtained from a human donor in good health. The chain joins TRBV19 to TRBJ1-2, with TRBD1 matching over 9 bases. Sample: T cells isolated from PBMCs. The CDR3 region is CASRAQPGQGRLEPWGYTF. Written as DNA, the CDR3 is TGTGCCAGTAGGGCCCAACCGGGACAGGGACGCTTGGAGCCTTGGGGCTACACCTTC.